This T cell receptor beta chain appears in the sequencing data of a study of OX40 agonist ivuxolimab in advanced cancers. For the wider study: Ivuxolimab was an agonistic, fully human IgG2 monoclonal antibody directed against OX40 (CD134), a costimulatory receptor. Intravenous ivuxolimab was administered to patients every 2 weeks at six dose levels: 0.01, 0.1, 0.3, 1.5, 3 and 10 mg/kg. Of the roughly 51 dose-escalation patients, hepatocellular carcinoma was present in approximately 20, melanoma in some 15, renal cell carcinoma in 9 and head and neck cancer in 9. In the dose-escalation cohort, 70% to 85% of patients were male, and the mean age was around 65 years with a range of about 20 to 80. Prior anti-PD-1, anti-PD-L1 or anti-CTLA-4 therapy was permitted, and checkpoint inhibitors had been received by roughly 40% of dose-escalation patients. Three dose-escalation patients achieved partial responses, one with hepatocellular carcinoma and two with cutaneous melanoma. The purpose of peripheral TCRbeta sequencing was to test whether ivuxolimab changed TCR sequence diversity and led to clonal T-cell expansion. The paper reports the monotherapy dose-escalation portion (N ≈ 52 patients) of the phase I ivuxolimab trial.

Genomic DNA was extracted from sorted cells for sequencing of the TCRbeta CDR3 region. The immunoSEQ Assay was used for sequencing of TCRbeta CDR3 regions. TCRdb stores this immuneACCESS table with in-frame sequences only. Part of the clones is absent; in the studies checked, under half of the shortfall reflects unresolved V genes, and no reason is known for the rest. Within this sample are about 91,000 clones, with 84% of them counted one time only. The top ten constitute roughly 1.1% of the sample. About this clone itself: The antigen it binds to is not known. There are no base qualities to consult, and no much larger clone falls within one base.

Patients with a history of autoimmune disease or receiving systemic immunosuppression were excluded from the trial. Peripheral blood for TCR sequencing was drawn from every dose cohort at baseline, at cycle 4 day 1 and at cycle 7 day 1. The samples were drawn from a first-in-human, open-label, multicenter phase I dose-escalation trial of ivuxolimab. The trial enrolled adults with locally advanced or metastatic head and neck squamous cell, hepatocellular, melanoma or renal cell carcinoma. Before TCR sequencing, CD4+ and CD8+ T cells were separately sorted from peripheral blood. Overall study outcomes, separate from this receptor: Low levels of normalized T-cell clonal expansion were also seen in some patients who did not respond. Antigen specificity was not determined for the clonally expanded peripheral T cells. At doses of 0.1 to 3.0 mg/kg, clonal expansion of both CD4+ and CD8+ blood T cells was observed from baseline to week 6. In the 0.1-3.0 mg/kg groups, partial responders were among the patients with the lowest normalized peripheral clonal expansion, particularly in CD8+ T cells. On average, CD8+ T cells showed more expanded clones than CD4+ T cells after ivuxolimab.

The sequence came from an adult with an advanced solid tumor such as melanoma, head and neck, liver or kidney cancer. Here the sequenced sample was CD4+ or CD8+ T cells sorted from blood, taken in a trial of the OX40 agonist ivuxolimab.

The nucleotide sequence reads as follows: TGCGCCAGCAGCAAGCAGACAGGGGTAGAGACCCAGTACTTC. It specifies CASSKQTGVETQYF. This chain joins TRBV5-1 to TRBJ2-5, and TRBD1 aligns with 8 junction nucleotides. From the germline V gene, CDR1 is SGHRS and CDR2 is YFSETQ. Ends trimmed: V by 4 bases, J by 4 bases; bases unmatched to a gene: 6. The CDR3 covers 14 residues, taking in both the cysteine and the phenylalanine. The DNA shown is the 42-base CDR3, in frame from base 1.